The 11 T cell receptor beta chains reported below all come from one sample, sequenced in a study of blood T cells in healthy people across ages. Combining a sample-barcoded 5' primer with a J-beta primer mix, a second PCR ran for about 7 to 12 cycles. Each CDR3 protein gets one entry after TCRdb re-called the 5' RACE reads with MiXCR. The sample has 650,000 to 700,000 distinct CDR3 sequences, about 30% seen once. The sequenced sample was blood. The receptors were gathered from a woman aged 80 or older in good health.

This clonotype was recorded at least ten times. The CDR3 bases are TGCAGTGCTAGAGGGCAGGGATCATTCTCCTACGAGCAGTACTTC. It encodes CSARGQGSFSYEQYF. This sequence joins TRBV20-1 and TRBJ2-7; D might be TRBD1 (5 bases). V was trimmed by 1 base and J by 0 bases, leaving 13 bases between them. Germline-derived CDR1 and CDR2 are DFQATT and SNEGSKA (reference sequence). The CDR3 sequence is 15 residues long.

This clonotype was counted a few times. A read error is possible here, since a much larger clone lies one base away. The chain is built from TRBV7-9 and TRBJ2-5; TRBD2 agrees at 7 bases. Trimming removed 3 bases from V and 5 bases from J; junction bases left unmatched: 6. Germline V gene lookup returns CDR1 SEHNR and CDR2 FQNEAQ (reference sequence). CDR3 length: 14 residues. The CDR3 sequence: CASSFFREGETQYF. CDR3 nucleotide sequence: TGTGCCAGCAGCTTCTTCAGGGAGGGGGAGACCCAGTACTTC.

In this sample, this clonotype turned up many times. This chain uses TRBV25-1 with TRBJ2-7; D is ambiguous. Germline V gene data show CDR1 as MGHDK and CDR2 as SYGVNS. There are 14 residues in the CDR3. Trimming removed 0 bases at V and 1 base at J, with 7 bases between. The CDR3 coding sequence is TGTGCCAGCAGTGAATATAAAGGATCCTACGAGCAGTACTTC. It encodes CASSEYKGSYEQYF.

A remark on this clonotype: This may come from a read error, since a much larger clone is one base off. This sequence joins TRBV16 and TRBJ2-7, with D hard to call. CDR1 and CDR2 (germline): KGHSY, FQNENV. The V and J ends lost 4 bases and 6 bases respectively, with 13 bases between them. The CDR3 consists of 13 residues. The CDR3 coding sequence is TGTGCCAGCAGCCGATCGACCCTGGGCGAGCAGTACTTC. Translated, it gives CASSRSTLGEQYF.

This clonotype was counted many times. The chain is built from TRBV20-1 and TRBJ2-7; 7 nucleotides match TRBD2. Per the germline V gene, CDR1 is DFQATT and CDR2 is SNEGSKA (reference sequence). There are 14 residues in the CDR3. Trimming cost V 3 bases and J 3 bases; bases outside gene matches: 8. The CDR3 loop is CSARGREPLYEQYF. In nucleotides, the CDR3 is TGCAGTGCTAGGGGGAGGGAACCCCTCTACGAGCAGTACTTC.

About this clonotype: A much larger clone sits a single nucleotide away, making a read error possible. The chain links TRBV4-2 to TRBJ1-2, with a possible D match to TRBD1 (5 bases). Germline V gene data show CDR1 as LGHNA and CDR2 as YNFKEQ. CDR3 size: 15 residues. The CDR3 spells CASGQDQGVDYGYTF. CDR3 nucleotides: TGTGCCAGCGGCCAAGATCAAGGGGTGGACTATGGCTACACCTTC.

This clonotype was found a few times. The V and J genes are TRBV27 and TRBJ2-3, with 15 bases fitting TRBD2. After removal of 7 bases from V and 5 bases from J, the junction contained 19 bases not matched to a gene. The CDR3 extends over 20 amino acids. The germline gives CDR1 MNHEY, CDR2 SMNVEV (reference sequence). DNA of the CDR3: TGTGCCAGCACTCCCGCGAAAACCGGGACTAGCGGGGGGCGGGGAGATACGCAGTATTTT. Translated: CASTPAKTGTSGGRGDTQYF.

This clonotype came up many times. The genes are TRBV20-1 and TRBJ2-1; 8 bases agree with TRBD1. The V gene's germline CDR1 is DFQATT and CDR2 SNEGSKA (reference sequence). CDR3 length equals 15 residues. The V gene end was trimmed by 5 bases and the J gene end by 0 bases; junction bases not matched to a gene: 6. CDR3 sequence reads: CSARRQGSSYNEQFF. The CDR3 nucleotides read TGCAGTGCTCGGAGACAGGGGAGCTCCTACAATGAGCAGTTCTTC.

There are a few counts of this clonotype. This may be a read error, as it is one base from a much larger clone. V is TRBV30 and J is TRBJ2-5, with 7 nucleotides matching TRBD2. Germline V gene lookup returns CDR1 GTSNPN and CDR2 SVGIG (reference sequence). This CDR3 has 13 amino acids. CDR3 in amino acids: CAWSVRLAETKYF. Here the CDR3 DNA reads TGTGCCTGGAGTGTACGACTAGCCGAGACCAAGTACTTC.

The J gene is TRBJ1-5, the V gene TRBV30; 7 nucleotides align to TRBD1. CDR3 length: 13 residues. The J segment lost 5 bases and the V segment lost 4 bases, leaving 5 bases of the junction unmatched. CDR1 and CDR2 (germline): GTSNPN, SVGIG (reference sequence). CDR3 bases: TGTGCCTGGACCCAGGGGGGGGATCAGCCCCAGCATTTT. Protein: CAWTQGGDQPQHF.

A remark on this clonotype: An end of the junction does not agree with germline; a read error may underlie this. In DNA form, the CDR3 reads TGTACCAGCAGCGTAGCTCCCTCAACTAGCGGGGGCTACAATGGGCAGTTCTTC. This translates into CTSSVAPSTSGGYNGQFF. This rearrangement joins TRBV9 to TRBJ2-1, with 11 bases fitting TRBD2. The CDR3 has 18 residues. The germline V gene has CDR1 SGDLS and CDR2 YYNGEE.